This TCR beta chain originates from a study of blood T cell repertoires in COVID-19. Study-wide context: COVID-19 samples, acute and convalescent, were from the United States, Italy and Spain.

The CDR3 has 13 residues. Germline CDR1 is MGHRA and CDR2 is YSYEKL. V was shortened by 4 bases and J by 7 bases, with 11 bases between the two germline ends. In the authors' workflow: How many nucleated cells were present was estimated from reference gene primer amplification. Assay used: immunoSEQ multiplex PCR; TCRdb lists only in-frame clones, some missing. V, J and clone size reflect that table, while D and trimming were determined from the DNA. The table shows fewer than 250,000 clones, with around four fifths occurring only once. The TCR comes from a man aged 50-60 years with active or convalescent COVID-19. Source material: peripheral blood. V usage is TRBV4-1 and J usage is TRBJ2-1; perhaps TRBD1 as D (5 bases). CDR3 bases: TGCGCCAGCAGCCCCTTGGGGCGGAATGAGCAGTTCTTC. As protein: CASSPLGRNEQFF.